This TCR beta chain was retrieved from a study of shared clonotypes between healthy human individuals. Naivety among CD8 cells was defined by CD45RO negativity and positive CCR7 selection, thereby excluding terminally differentiated effector memory CD45RA+ cells. The study enrolled healthy HIV-negative adults without recent acute infections or vaccinations as donors. Every one of the donors was a Caucasian adult that lived in Nashville, Tennessee. Running of the assay took place at deep level. The data were produced by immunoSEQ multiplex PCR, yet TCRdb's version contains in-frame clones alone and is incomplete. Among approximately 740,000 clones listed, about 92% were seen once. CDR1 is SEHNR and CDR2 is FQNEAQ in the germline V gene (reference sequence). This CDR3 is built from 15 residues. V gave up 3 bases and J gave up 4 bases, with 12 bases separating them. This clone was detected a few times.

The TCR sequence derives from a man aged 25 to 40 in good health. Sequencing was performed on naive CD8+ T cells sorted from blood. The V and J genes are TRBV7-9 and TRBJ2-2; D may be TRBD2 (5 bases). The CDR3: CASSFWRAGTGELFF. CDR3 DNA sequence: TGTGCCAGCAGCTTTTGGCGGGCCGGCACCGGGGAGCTGTTTTTT.